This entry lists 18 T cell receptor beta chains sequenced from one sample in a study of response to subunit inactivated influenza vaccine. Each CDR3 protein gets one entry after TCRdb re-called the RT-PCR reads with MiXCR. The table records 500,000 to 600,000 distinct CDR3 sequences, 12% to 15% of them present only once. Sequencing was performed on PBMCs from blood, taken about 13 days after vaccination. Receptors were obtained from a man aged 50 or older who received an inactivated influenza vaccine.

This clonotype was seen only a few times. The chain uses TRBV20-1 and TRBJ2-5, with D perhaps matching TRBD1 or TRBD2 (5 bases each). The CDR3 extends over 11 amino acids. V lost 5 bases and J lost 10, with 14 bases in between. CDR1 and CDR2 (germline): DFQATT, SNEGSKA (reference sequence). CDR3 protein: CSAPGRRIQYF. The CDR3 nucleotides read TGCAGTGCTCCGGGACGTCGAATCCAGTACTTC.

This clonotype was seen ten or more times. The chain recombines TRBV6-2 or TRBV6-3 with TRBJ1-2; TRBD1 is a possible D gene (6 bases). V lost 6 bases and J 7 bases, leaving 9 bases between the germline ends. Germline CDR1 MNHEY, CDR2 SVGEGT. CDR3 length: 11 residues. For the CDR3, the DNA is TGTGCCAGCAGGACAGGCATTGGCTACACCTTC. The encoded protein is CASRTGIGYTF.

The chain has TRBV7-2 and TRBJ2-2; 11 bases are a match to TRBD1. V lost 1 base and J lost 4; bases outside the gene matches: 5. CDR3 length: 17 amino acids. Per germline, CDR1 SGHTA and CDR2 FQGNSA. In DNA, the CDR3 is TGTGCCAGCAGCTTAGGTTTTGGGACAGGGGGCACCGGGGAGCTGTTTTTT. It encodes CASSLGFGTGGTGELFF.

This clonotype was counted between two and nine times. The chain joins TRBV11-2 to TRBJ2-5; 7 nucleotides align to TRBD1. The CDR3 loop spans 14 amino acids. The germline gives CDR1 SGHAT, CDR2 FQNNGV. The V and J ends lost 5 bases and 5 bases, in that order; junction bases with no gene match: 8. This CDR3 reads CASSRNRGWETQYF. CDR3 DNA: TGTGCCAGCAGCCGAAACAGGGGCTGGGAGACCCAGTACTTC.

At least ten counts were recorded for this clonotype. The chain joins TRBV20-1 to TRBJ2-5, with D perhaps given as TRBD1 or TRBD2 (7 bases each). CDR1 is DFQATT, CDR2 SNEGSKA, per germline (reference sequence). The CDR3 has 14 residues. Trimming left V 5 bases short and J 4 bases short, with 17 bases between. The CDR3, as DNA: TGCAGTGCTGGACGGACAGGCGGGGGAGAGACCCAGTACTTC. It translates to CSAGRTGGGETQYF.

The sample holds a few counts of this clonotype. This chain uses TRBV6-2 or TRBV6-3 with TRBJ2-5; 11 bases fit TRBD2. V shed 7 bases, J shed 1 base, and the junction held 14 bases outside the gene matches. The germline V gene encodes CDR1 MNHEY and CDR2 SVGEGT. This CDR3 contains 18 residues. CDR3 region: CASNGGVLAGGRQETQYF. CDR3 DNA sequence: TGTGCCAGCAACGGGGGGGTCCTAGCGGGGGGACGCCAAGAGACCCAGTACTTC.

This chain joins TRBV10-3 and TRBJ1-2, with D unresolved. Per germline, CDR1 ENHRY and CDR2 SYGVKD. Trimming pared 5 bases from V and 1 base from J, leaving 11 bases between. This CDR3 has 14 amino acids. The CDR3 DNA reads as TGTGCCATCAGTCCACAAGTAGTTAACTATGGCTACACCTTC. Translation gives CAISPQVVNYGYTF.

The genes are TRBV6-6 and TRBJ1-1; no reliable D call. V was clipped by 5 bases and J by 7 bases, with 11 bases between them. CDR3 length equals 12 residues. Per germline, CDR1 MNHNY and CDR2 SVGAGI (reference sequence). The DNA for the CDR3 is TGTGCCAGCAGTCCCGCGAAGGGTGAAGCTTTCTTT. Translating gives CASSPAKGEAFF.

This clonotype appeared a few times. The CDR3 reads CASSLLHMMNTEAFF. DNA of the CDR3: TGTGCCAGCAGCTTATTGCACATGATGAACACTGAAGCTTTCTTT. V and J are TRBV7-9 and TRBJ1-1; D remains unclear. V was pared by 2 bases and J by 0 bases, with 10 bases between. The CDR3 covers 15 residues. Germline V gene sequence: CDR1 SEHNR, CDR2 FQNEAQ (reference sequence).

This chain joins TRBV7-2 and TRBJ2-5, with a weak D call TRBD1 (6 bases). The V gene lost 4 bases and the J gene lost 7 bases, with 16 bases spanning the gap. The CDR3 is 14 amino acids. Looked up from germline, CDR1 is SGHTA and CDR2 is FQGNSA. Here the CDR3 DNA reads TGTGCCAGCAGCTCCTCAAGCCTACAGGGGACCCAGTACTTC. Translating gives CASSSSSLQGTQYF.

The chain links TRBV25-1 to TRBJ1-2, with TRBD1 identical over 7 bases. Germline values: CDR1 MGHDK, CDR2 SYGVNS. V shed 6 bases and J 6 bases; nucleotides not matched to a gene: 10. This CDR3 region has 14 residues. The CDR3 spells CASSPRQGIHGYTF. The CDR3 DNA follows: TGTGCCAGCAGCCCCCGACAGGGAATACATGGCTACACCTTC.

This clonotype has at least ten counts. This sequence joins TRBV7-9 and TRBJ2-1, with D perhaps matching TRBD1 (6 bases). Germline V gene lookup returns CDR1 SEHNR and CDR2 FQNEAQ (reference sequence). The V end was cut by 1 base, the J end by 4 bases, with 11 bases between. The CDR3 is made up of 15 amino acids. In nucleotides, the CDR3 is TGTGCCAGCAGCTTAGACAGGGTAGTTTACAATGAGCAGTTCTTC. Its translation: CASSLDRVVYNEQFF.

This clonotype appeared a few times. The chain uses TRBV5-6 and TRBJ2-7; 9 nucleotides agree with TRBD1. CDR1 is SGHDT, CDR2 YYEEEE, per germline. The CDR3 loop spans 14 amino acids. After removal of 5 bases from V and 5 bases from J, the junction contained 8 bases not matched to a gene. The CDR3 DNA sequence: TGTGCCAGCAGTTCCGGGACAGGGAGGAACGAGCAGTACTTC. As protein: CASSSGTGRNEQYF.

The CDR3 nucleotides are TGTGCCAGCAGCTTGTTAGGACTAGCGGGGTGGAAGACCCAGTACTTC. This translates into CASSLLGLAGWKTQYF. This chain connects TRBV5-6 to TRBJ2-5, with 12 positions matching TRBD2. J lost 6 bases, V lost 1 base, and 7 bases had no gene match. The germline V gene encodes CDR1 SGHDT and CDR2 YYEEEE. This CDR3 has 16 amino acids.

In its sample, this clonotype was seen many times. The CDR3 region is CASSLAAQGTAFF. The CDR3 DNA reads as TGTGCCAGCAGCTTAGCGGCACAGGGGACGGCTTTCTTT. The J gene is TRBJ1-1, the V gene TRBV7-9; 7 bases match TRBD1. The CDR3 has 13 residues. The germline V gene encodes CDR1 SEHNR and CDR2 FQNEAQ (reference sequence). J lost 11 bases, V lost 0 bases, and 6 bases had no gene match. The entire variable domain, with the rest obtained from reference TRBV7-9 and TRBJ1-1, is as follows: DTGVSQNPRHKITKRGQNVTFRCDPISEHNRLYWYRQTLGQGPEFLTYFQNEAQLEKSRLLSDRFSAERPKGSFSTLEIQRTEQGDSAMYLCASSLAAQGTAFFGQGTRLTVV.

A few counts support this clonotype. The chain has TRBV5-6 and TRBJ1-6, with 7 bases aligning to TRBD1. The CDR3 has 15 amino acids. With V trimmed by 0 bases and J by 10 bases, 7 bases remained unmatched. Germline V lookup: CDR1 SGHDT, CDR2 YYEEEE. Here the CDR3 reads CASSLDDRARSPLHF. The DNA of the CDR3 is TGTGCCAGCAGCTTGGACGACAGGGCTCGATCACCCCTCCACTTT. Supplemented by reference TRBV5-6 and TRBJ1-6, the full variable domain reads DAGVTQSPTHLIKTRGQQVTLRCSPKSGHDTVSWYQQALGQGPQFIFQYYEEEERQRGNFPDRFSGHQFPNYSSELNVNALLLGDSALYLCASSLDDRARSPLHFGNGTRLTVT.

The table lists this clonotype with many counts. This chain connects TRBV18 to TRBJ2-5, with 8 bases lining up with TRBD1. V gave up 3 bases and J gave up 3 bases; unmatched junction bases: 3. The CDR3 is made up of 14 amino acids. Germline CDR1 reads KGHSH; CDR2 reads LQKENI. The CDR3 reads CASSPGTGEETQYF. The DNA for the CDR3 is TGTGCCAGCTCACCGGGGACAGGTGAAGAGACCCAGTACTTC.

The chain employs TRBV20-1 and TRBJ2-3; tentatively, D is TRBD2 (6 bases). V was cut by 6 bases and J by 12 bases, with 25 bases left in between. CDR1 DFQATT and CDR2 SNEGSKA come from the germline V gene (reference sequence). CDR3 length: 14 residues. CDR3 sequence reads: CSATTGTLGEVQYF. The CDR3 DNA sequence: TGCAGTGCAACTACCGGGACTCTTGGTGAGGTACAGTATTTT.